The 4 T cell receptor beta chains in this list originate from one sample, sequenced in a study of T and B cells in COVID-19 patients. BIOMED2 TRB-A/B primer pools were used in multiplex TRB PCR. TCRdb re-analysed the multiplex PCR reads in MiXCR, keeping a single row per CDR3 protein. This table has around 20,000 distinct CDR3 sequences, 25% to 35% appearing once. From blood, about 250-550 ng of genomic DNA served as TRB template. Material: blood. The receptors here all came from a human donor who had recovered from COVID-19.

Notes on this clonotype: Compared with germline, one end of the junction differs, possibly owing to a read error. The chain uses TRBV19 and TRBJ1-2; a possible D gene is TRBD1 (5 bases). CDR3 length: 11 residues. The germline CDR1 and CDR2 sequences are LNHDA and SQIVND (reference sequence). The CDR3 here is CTSSIWGGYTF. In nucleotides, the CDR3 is TGTACCAGTAGTATTTGGGGCGGCTACACCTTC.

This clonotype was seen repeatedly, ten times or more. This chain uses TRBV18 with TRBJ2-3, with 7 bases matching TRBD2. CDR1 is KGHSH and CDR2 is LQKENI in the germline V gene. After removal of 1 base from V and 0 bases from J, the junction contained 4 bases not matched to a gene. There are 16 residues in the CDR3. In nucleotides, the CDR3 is TGTGCCAGCTCACCACAGGGAGGGTCTAGCACAGATACGCAGTATTTT. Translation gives CASSPQGGSSTDTQYF.

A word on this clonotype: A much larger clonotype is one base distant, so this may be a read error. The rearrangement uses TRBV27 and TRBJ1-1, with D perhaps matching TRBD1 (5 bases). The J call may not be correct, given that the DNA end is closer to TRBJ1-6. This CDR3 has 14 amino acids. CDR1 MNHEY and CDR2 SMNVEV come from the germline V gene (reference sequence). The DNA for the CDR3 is TGTGCCAGCAGCCTAGGACATGGGGGTTCACCCCTCCACTTT. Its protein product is CASSLGHGGSPLHF.

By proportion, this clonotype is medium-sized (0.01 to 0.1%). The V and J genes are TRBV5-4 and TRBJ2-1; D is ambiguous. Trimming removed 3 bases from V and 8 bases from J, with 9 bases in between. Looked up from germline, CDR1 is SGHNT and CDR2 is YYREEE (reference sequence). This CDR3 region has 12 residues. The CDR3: CASSSETHEQFF. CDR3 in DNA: TGTGCCAGCAGCTCTGAGACTCATGAGCAGTTCTTC.